This T cell receptor (beta chain) comes out of a study of blood T cell repertoires in COVID-19. This CDR3 is built from 15 residues. Looked up from germline, CDR1 is MGHDK and CDR2 is SYGVNS. J gave up 5 bases and V 3 bases, and 5 bases lay outside the gene matches. In the original analysis: Reference gene primers were amplified, and this amplification served to estimate nucleated cell counts. Produced via immunoSEQ multiplex PCR; TCRdb's table is partial and in-frame only. V, J and clone size are those of that table, while D and trimming were read from the DNA. The data show roughly 91,000 clones, 84% seen once.

V gene TRBV25-1 combines with J gene TRBJ2-5, with 11 bases that match TRBD1. The sequence was obtained from a man in his 70s with active or convalescent COVID-19. The sequencing sample was made of peripheral blood. The CDR3 sequence is CASSDRTGGGETQYF. The CDR3 nucleotides read TGTGCCAGCAGTGACCGGACAGGGGGCGGGGAGACCCAGTACTTC. The full variable domain, rest sourced from reference TRBV25-1 and TRBJ2-5, is EADIYQTPRYLVIGTGKKITLECSQTMGHDKMYWYQQDPGMELHLIHYSYGVNSTEKGDLSSESTVSRIRTEHFPLTLESARPSHTSQYLCASSDRTGGGETQYFGPGTRLLVL.